The T cell receptor (beta chain) under discussion was sequenced for a study of blood T cell repertoires in COVID-19. At the level of the study: Sites in the United States, Italy and Spain provided acute and convalescent COVID-19 samples.

In the authors' methods: Estimates of nucleated cell counts were drawn from the amplification of reference gene primers. Only in-frame clones appear in the TCRdb table, and some are missing; sequencing was by immunoSEQ multiplex PCR. V, J and clone size derive from that table, while D and trimming were established from the DNA sequence. The sample has hundreds of thousands of clones, roughly 80% seen once. V lost 8 bases to trimming and J lost 1 base; unmatched junction nucleotides: 3. This CDR3 contains 14 residues. Germline loops: CDR1 MRHNA, CDR2 SNTAGT. The material sequenced was peripheral blood. The TCR originated in a man older than 75 with acute or convalescent COVID-19. The chain uses TRBV6-4 and TRBJ2-2; 8 bases map to TRBD2. CDR3 bases: TGTGCCAGCCGGGAGGGACTGAACACCGGGGAGCTGTTTTTT. It is translated as CASREGLNTGELFF.